This TCR beta chain comes out of a study of blood T cell repertoires in COVID-19. Study as a whole: The United States, Italy and Spain provided the acute and convalescent COVID-19 samples. Nucleic acid was either cDNA or gDNA, and it came from T cells, B-cell-depleted T cells, or PBMCs.

The V end lost 0 bases, the J end lost 8 bases, and 10 bases lay between the germline ends. The CDR3 extends over 13 amino acids. Germline lookup yields CDR1 MNHEY and CDR2 SMNVEV (reference sequence). Sequencing used immunoSEQ multiplex PCR; TCRdb keeps in-frame clones, though not all of them. Of 140,000 to 150,000 clones detected, around 80% appear once; the ten largest clones hold around 15%. The V and J genes are TRBV27 and TRBJ1-2, with TRBD1 as a possible D gene (5 bases). The source of this sequence is a human donor with acute or convalescent COVID-19. The donor label of this sample is uncertain. What was sequenced was peripheral blood. The CDR3 reads CASSLSRGRGYTF. In DNA form, the CDR3 reads TGTGCCAGCAGTTTATCCCGGGGGAGGGGCTACACCTTC.